These 31 T cell receptor beta chains were sequenced from one sample in a study of cytomegalovirus exposure and HLA in healthy donors (dated by TCRdb to between 2016 and 2019). To prepare the library, the immunoSEQ multiplex PCR assay was applied. For the multiplex PCR, a mixture combining 60 forward primers for TCR Vbeta segments and 13 reverse primers for TCR Jbeta segments was used. The table was pulled from immuneACCESS by TCRdb, which kept in-frame rearrangements only. Such tables lose some clones; where checked, under half of the loss comes from unresolved V genes, and the rest has no known cause. The sample contains 150,000 to 170,000 clones, 80% of them found a single time. Clones ranked in the top ten supply around 6% of the sample. Sequenced material: PBMCs. All receptors come from a woman aged 35 to 49 in good health and CMV-seropositive.

The chain recombines TRBV6-4 with TRBJ2-5; 7 bases match TRBD2. V shed 8 bases, J shed 1 base, and the junction held 7 bases outside the gene matches. CDR3 length equals 14 residues. The germline gives CDR1 MRHNA, CDR2 SNTAGT. Written as DNA, the CDR3 is TGTGCCAGCTCTAGACTAGCAACCCAAGAGACCCAGTACTTC. Its translation is CASSRLATQETQYF.

The J gene is TRBJ2-7, the V gene TRBV19; D is perhaps TRBD2 (6 bases). Trimming removed 5 bases at V and 7 bases at J, with 15 bases between. This CDR3 contains 13 residues. CDR1 and CDR2 from the germline V gene are LNHDA and SQIVND (reference sequence). CDR3 sequence reads: CASSLAEGLEQYF. In DNA form, the CDR3 reads TGTGCCAGTAGTTTAGCGGAGGGCCTAGAGCAGTACTTC. Complete variable domain (other parts from reference TRBV19 and TRBJ2-7): DGGITQSPKYLFRKEGQNVTLSCEQNLNHDAMYWYRQDPGQGLRLIYYSQIVNDFQKGDIAEGYSVSREKKESFPLTVTSAQKNPTAFYLCASSLAEGLEQYFGPGTRLTVT.

The chain has TRBV27 and TRBJ1-2; D gene ambiguous. Trimming took off 2 bases at V and 2 bases at J, with 12 bases between the two ends. The germline V gene encodes CDR1 MNHEY and CDR2 SMNVEV (reference sequence). The CDR3 has 15 amino acids. The CDR3 loop is CASSLVSYANYGYTF. The CDR3 DNA reads as TGTGCCAGCAGTTTAGTTAGCTACGCAAACTATGGCTACACCTTC.

V gene TRBV29-1 combines with J gene TRBJ1-3, with a weak D call TRBD1 (6 bases). The germline CDR1 and CDR2 sequences are SQVTM and ANQGSEA. CDR3 size: 13 residues. V lost 5 bases and J lost 7, with 15 bases in between. CDR3 sequence (DNA): TGCAGCGTTTTGGACAGTGCCGGGAACACCATATATTTT. This codes for CSVLDSAGNTIYF.

The chain has TRBV28 and TRBJ2-1, with 13 bases fitting TRBD2. V gave up 7 bases and J gave up 7 bases; unmatched junction bases: 4. Germline values: CDR1 MDHEN, CDR2 SYDVKM. The CDR3 consists of 14 residues. CDR3 residues: CASKRLAGGNEQFF. The CDR3 DNA is TGTGCCAGCAAGAGACTAGCGGGAGGTAATGAGCAGTTCTTC. The variable domain in full, completed from reference TRBV28 and TRBJ2-1, reads DVKVTQSSRYLVKRTGEKVFLECVQDMDHENMFWYRQDPGLGLRLIYFSYDVKMKEKGDIPEGYSVSREKKERFSLILESASTNQTSMYLCASKRLAGGNEQFFGPGTRLTVL.

This chain uses TRBV6-5 with TRBJ1-1; tentatively, D is TRBD1 (6 bases). The CDR3 loop spans 15 amino acids. Germline-derived CDR1 and CDR2 are MNHEY and SVGAGI. Trimming left V 5 bases short and J 1 base short, with 14 bases between. This chain's CDR3 is CASSPQGRRNTEAFF. The CDR3 nucleotides are TGTGCCAGCAGTCCACAGGGACGGAGGAACACTGAAGCTTTCTTT.

The rearrangement joins TRBV15 to TRBJ1-4; D may be TRBD1 (5 bases). Trimming left V 3 bases short and J 4 bases short, with 12 bases between. CDR3 length: 15 residues. From germline, CDR1 is LNHNV and CDR2 YYDKDF (reference sequence). The DNA of the CDR3 is TGTGCCACCAGCAGTTACGGGGGTGGTAATGAAAAACTGTTTTTT. It is translated as CATSSYGGGNEKLFF.

This chain connects TRBV6-5 to TRBJ2-7; 13 bases map to TRBD2. From germline, CDR1 is MNHEY and CDR2 SVGAGI. The length of the CDR3 is 14 residues. The V gene end was trimmed by 5 bases and the J gene end by 7 bases; junction bases not matched to a gene: 5. The CDR3 sequence: CASSTSGRAWEQYF. DNA for the CDR3: TGTGCCAGCAGTACTAGCGGGAGGGCCTGGGAGCAGTACTTC.

The sample holds one count of this clone. The rearrangement joins TRBV6-1 to TRBJ2-3, with 11 bases fitting TRBD2. This CDR3 contains 14 residues. After removal of 6 bases from V and 2 bases from J, the junction contained 1 base not matched to a gene. The germline gives CDR1 MNHNS, CDR2 SASEGT. The CDR3 coding sequence is TGTGCCAGCAGGACTAGCGGGAACACAGATACGCAGTATTTT. Encoded protein: CASRTSGNTDTQYF.

The chain recombines TRBV10-3 with TRBJ1-1, with TRBD1 identical over 8 bases. J was trimmed by 5 bases and V by 3 bases; bases with no gene match: 2. Looked up from germline, CDR1 is ENHRY and CDR2 is SYGVKD. This CDR3 contains 13 residues. The CDR3 spells CAISEQGGTEAFF. In nucleotides, the CDR3 is TGTGCCATCAGTGAACAGGGGGGGACTGAAGCTTTCTTT.

This clone has just a few counts. The chain couples TRBV5-1 to TRBJ1-1; maybe TRBD1 (5 bases). CDR1 SGHRS and CDR2 YFSETQ come from the germline V gene. This CDR3 is built from 15 residues. The V gene lost 0 bases and the J gene lost 0 bases, with 9 bases spanning the gap. CDR3 amino acids: CASSLAAGMNTEAFF. The CDR3 DNA reads TGCGCCAGCAGCTTGGCTGCAGGGATGAACACTGAAGCTTTCTTT.

The chain joins TRBV27 to TRBJ2-3, with a tentative D call TRBD2 (6 bases). From germline, CDR1 is MNHEY and CDR2 SMNVEV (reference sequence). The CDR3 length is 13 residues. Trimming shortened V by 8 bases and J by 3 bases, and 12 bases separated the two germline ends. DNA of the CDR3: TGTGCCAGCTGGCGGGACTTAACAGATACGCAGTATTTT. It encodes CASWRDLTDTQYF.

V and J are TRBV27 and TRBJ2-1; 7 bases are a match to TRBD2. The CDR3 contains 15 residues. Germline V gene sequence: CDR1 MNHEY, CDR2 SMNVEV (reference sequence). With V trimmed by 4 bases and J by 5 bases, 8 bases remained unmatched. DNA of the CDR3: TGTGCCAGCAGTTCGCGCTTAGCGGGCCACAATGAGCAGTTCTTC. Encoded protein: CASSSRLAGHNEQFF.

The chain combines TRBV10-3 with TRBJ2-2; D remains unclear. Trimming removed 3 bases from V and 4 bases from J, with 6 bases in between. Per the germline V gene, CDR1 is ENHRY and CDR2 is SYGVKD. The CDR3 extends over 13 amino acids. CDR3 in DNA: TGTGCCATCAGTGAAGTCAGCACCGGGGAGCTGTTTTTT. This translates into CAISEVSTGELFF.

A word on this clone: Since no conserved phenylalanine or tryptophan closes the CDR3, a read error is the likely cause. It is unclear where the CDR3 begins or ends on the DNA, so no DNA is shown, and the CDR3 is as TCRdb lists it. The chain employs TRBV7-2 and TRBJ2-7; TRBD2, the D gene given by the table, was not confirmed from the DNA. In germline, CDR1 is SGHTA, CDR2 FQGNSA. Both ends counted, the CDR3 spans 12 residues. CDR3: CASSLAGDYVVL.

The chain couples TRBV30 to TRBJ1-1; 7 bases are shared with TRBD1. Germline lookup yields CDR1 GTSNPN and CDR2 SVGIG (reference sequence). The length of the CDR3 is 13 residues. Losses at the gene ends were 4 bases for V and 0 bases for J; bases not matched to a gene: 2. The chain's CDR3 is CAWTQGMNTEAFF. The CDR3 nucleotides read TGTGCCTGGACACAGGGGATGAACACTGAAGCTTTCTTT. The entire variable domain, with the rest obtained from reference TRBV30 and TRBJ1-1, is as follows: SQTIHQWPATLVQPVGSPLSLECTVEGTSNPNLYWYRQAAGRGLQLLFYSVGIGQISSEVPQNLSASRPQDRQFILSSKKLLLSDSGFYLCAWTQGMNTEAFFGQGTRLTVV.

V usage is TRBV28 and J usage is TRBJ1-1; 7 bases agree with TRBD1. Germline CDR1 is MDHEN and CDR2 is SYDVKM. The CDR3 contains 14 residues. The V segment lost 3 bases and the J segment 1 base; nucleotides outside the gene matches: 2. The CDR3 DNA reads TGTGCCAGCAGTTTCGGGACAGCGAACACTGAAGCTTTCTTT. The encoded protein is CASSFGTANTEAFF.

This chain uses TRBV7-2 with TRBJ2-5, with TRBD2 identical over 7 bases. The J call may be faulty, since TRBJ2-7 better matches the DNA end. The CDR3 length is 14 residues. Germline values: CDR1 SGHTA, CDR2 FQGNSA. The CDR3 coding sequence is TGTGCCAGCAGCTTCGGGGGAGGGCGGTACGAGCAGTACTTC. Amino acids: CASSFGGGRYEQYF.

The chain joins TRBV6-6 to TRBJ1-5, with 7 bases identical to TRBD1. CDR3 length: 15 amino acids. The ends lost 10 bases at V and 0 bases at J; junction bases unmatched: 9. Germline V gene lookup returns CDR1 MNHNY and CDR2 SVGAGI (reference sequence). This CDR3 is CATSTGSYSNQPQHF. The CDR3 DNA sequence: TGTGCCACGTCGACAGGGTCGTATAGCAATCAGCCCCAGCATTTT.

This chain connects TRBV7-2 to TRBJ2-5; 13 nucleotides match TRBD2. The CDR3 consists of 16 residues. Germline trimming cut 5 bases from V and 6 bases from J; bases unmatched to any gene: 9. Per the germline V gene, CDR1 is SGHTA and CDR2 is FQGNSA. The CDR3 bases are TGTGCCAGCAGCCGGATGGGACTAGCGGGATCACAGACCCAGTACTTC. Protein product: CASSRMGLAGSQTQYF.

The genes are TRBV7-9 and TRBJ2-2, with 16 bases identical to TRBD2. From germline, CDR1 is SEHNR and CDR2 FQNEAQ (reference sequence). The CDR3 length is 17 residues. V lost 3 bases and J lost 4; bases outside the gene matches: 2. DNA of the CDR3: TGTGCCAGCAGCTTGGGACTAGCGGGAGGGAGCACCGGGGAGCTGTTTTTT. This translates into CASSLGLAGGSTGELFF.

The chain carries TRBV28 and TRBJ1-5; tentative D call: TRBD1 (5 bases). V shed 0 bases and J shed 1 base, with 13 bases lying between them. Per the germline V gene, CDR1 is MDHEN and CDR2 is SYDVKM. This CDR3 is built from 17 residues. The DNA of the CDR3 is TGTGCCAGCAGTTTATGGGGGTTTGGGGGGAGCAATCAGCCCCAGCATTTT. As protein: CASSLWGFGGSNQPQHF. The whole variable domain, filled in from reference TRBV28 and TRBJ1-5, reads DVKVTQSSRYLVKRTGEKVFLECVQDMDHENMFWYRQDPGLGLRLIYFSYDVKMKEKGDIPEGYSVSREKKERFSLILESASTNQTSMYLCASSLWGFGGSNQPQHFGDGTRLSIL.

CDR3 DNA sequence: TGTGCCACCAGCTCCTCTCCGAGACTAGAGAGTCACGAGCAGTACTTC. This codes for CATSSSPRLESHEQYF. The rearrangement joins TRBV15 to TRBJ2-7; weak D call: TRBD2 (6 bases). Trimming stripped 5 bases from V and 5 bases from J, with 22 bases between. The germline gives CDR1 LNHNV, CDR2 YYDKDF (reference sequence). The CDR3 extends over 16 amino acids.

V and J are TRBV19 and TRBJ2-7, with 7 positions matching TRBD1. The V gene end was trimmed by 0 bases and the J gene end by 2 bases; junction bases not matched to a gene: 7. Germline V gene sequence: CDR1 LNHDA, CDR2 SQIVND (reference sequence). CDR3 length: 16 amino acids. The CDR3 loop reads CASSIDLETGTYEQYF. In DNA form, the CDR3 reads TGTGCCAGTAGTATAGATCTGGAGACAGGGACCTACGAGCAGTACTTC.

This clone was detected only once. The chain uses TRBV30 and TRBJ2-5; D possibly corresponds to TRBD1 (6 bases). Germline-derived CDR1 and CDR2 are GTSNPN and SVGIG (reference sequence). Trimming pared 5 bases from V and 1 base from J, leaving 17 bases between. This CDR3 has 15 amino acids. Here the CDR3 DNA reads TGTGCCTGGGGCAAGACAGGAACCCTCCAAGAGACCCAGTACTTC. Encoded protein: CAWGKTGTLQETQYF. Looking up the rest from reference TRBV30 and TRBJ2-5 gives the full variable domain: SQTIHQWPATLVQPVGSPLSLECTVEGTSNPNLYWYRQAAGRGLQLLFYSVGIGQISSEVPQNLSASRPQDRQFILSSKKLLLSDSGFYLCAWGKTGTLQETQYFGPGTRLLVL.

Here the CDR3 DNA reads TGTGCCAGTAGTATTACACGGACACCCAACACCGGGGAGCTGTTTTTT. Translation: CASSITRTPNTGELFF. This chain uses TRBV19 with TRBJ2-2, with a tentative D call TRBD1 (5 bases). The CDR3 is 16 residues long. The V gene's germline CDR1 is LNHDA and CDR2 SQIVND (reference sequence). Trimming cost V 3 bases and J 2 bases, with 13 bases left between them.

V gene TRBV28 combines with J gene TRBJ1-2; a weak D match, TRBD1 (6 bases). The V gene lost 7 bases and the J gene lost 8 bases, with 20 bases spanning the gap. This CDR3 region has 14 residues. The germline gives CDR1 MDHEN, CDR2 SYDVKM. The CDR3 is CASMAPGPGGGYTF. The CDR3 nucleotides are TGTGCCAGCATGGCCCCGGGACCGGGGGGCGGCTACACCTTC.

This rearrangement joins TRBV7-2 to TRBJ2-5, with TRBD2 matching over 7 bases. V shed 4 bases and J 6 bases; nucleotides not matched to a gene: 11. Per the germline V gene, CDR1 is SGHTA and CDR2 is FQGNSA. The CDR3 length is 15 residues. In DNA form, the CDR3 reads TGTGCCAGCAGCTCCCAGCGGGATTGGGGAAAGACCCAGTACTTC. This codes for CASSSQRDWGKTQYF.

This clone was observed a single time. The rearrangement joins TRBV28 to TRBJ2-3; D may be TRBD2 (6 bases). V dropped 4 bases and J dropped 0 bases, with 17 bases sitting between them. CDR1 and CDR2 (germline): MDHEN, SYDVKM. The CDR3 length is 17 residues. The CDR3 loop reads CASSSTGTPLSTDTQYF. CDR3 DNA: TGTGCCAGCAGTTCCACCGGGACTCCGCTTAGCACAGATACGCAGTATTTT.

This clone was detected only once. This chain connects TRBV18 to TRBJ2-1; 10 bases are shared with TRBD2. This CDR3 is built from 16 residues. Looked up from germline, CDR1 is KGHSH and CDR2 is LQKENI. Trimming removed 1 base from V and 6 bases from J; junction bases left unmatched: 6. The CDR3 nucleotides are TGTGCCAGCTCACCACAAAGAGCGGGAGGGGCCAATGAGCAGTTCTTC. Translated: CASSPQRAGGANEQFF. The full variable domain, with the rest looked up from reference TRBV18 and TRBJ2-1, is NAGVMQNPRHLVRRRGQEARLRCSPMKGHSHVYWYRQLPEEGLKFMVYLQKENIIDESGMPKERFSAEFPKEGPSILRIQQVVRGDSAAYFCASSPQRAGGANEQFFGPGTRLTVL.

This chain connects TRBV30 to TRBJ2-3; the match to TRBD2 covers 7 bases. CDR3 length: 16 amino acids. Unmatched junction bases numbered 11, after V lost 3 bases and J lost 2 bases. In germline, CDR1 is GTSNPN, CDR2 SVGIG (reference sequence). CDR3 nucleotides: TGTGCCTGGAGCCTCGAAACGGGAGGAATCACAGATACGCAGTATTTT. Residues: CAWSLETGGITDTQYF.